A selection of T cell receptor beta chains follows, all from one sample in a study of vaccination effects on CD4 cells after COVID-19. Their recognized antigens are unknown. Profiling relied on immunoSEQ multiplex PCR, and the TCRdb table lists in-frame clones only, not all of them. Counted here are 41,000 or so clones, roughly 70% occurring once; the ten biggest clones make up 20% to 30%. Source: CD4+ T cells from PBMCs cultured with HCoV-OC43 spike peptides, taken before COVID-19 vaccination. These receptors all come from a human donor who received a COVID-19 vaccine. Each CDR3 is given with its conserved first and last residue. A D gene is named only where the DNA matches it firmly. Rows may omit the clone size; those that give it use once, few, many or a size class.

cdr3_nt	cdr3_aa	clone_size	d_call	j_call	v_call
TGTGCCAGCAGCTTACGTGAGACCCAGTACTTC	CASSLRETQYF	.	.	TRBJ2-5	TRBV5-4
TGCGCCAGCAGCTTGGCGGGGACAGCTAATGAAAAACTGTTTTTT	CASSLAGTANEKLFF	.	TRBD1	TRBJ1-4	TRBV5-1
TGTGCCAGCAGTTCCGGGACAGGGCACACAGATACGCAGTATTTT	CASSSGTGHTDTQYF	.	TRBD1	TRBJ2-3	TRBV6-2/TRBV6-3
TGTGCCAGCAGTTTTCGGGGGACAGGGTACGAGCAGTACTTC	CASSFRGTGYEQYF	few	TRBD1	TRBJ2-7	TRBV27
TGTGCCAGCAGCTTAAGCCTGCTTGGGGGGCGGGAGGAGACCCAGTACTTC	CASSLSLLGGREETQYF	.	.	TRBJ2-5	TRBV11-2
TGTGCCAGCTCACCGGACAGGGGGCAGTTCTTC	CASSPDRGQFF	few	TRBD1	TRBJ2-1	TRBV18
TGTGCCAGCAGTACTCAGGGGGGCTATGGCTACACCTTC	CASSTQGGYGYTF	few	TRBD1	TRBJ1-2	TRBV7-9
TGCGCCAGAAAGGGACAGGGGGGAGACGAGCAGTACTTC	CARKGQGGDEQYF	.	TRBD1	TRBJ2-7	TRBV10-1
TGTGCCAGCAGCTTAGGGCTAGCGGGAGCAACCGGGGAGCTGTTTTTT	CASSLGLAGATGELFF	once	TRBD2	TRBJ2-2	TRBV7-2
TGTGCCATCAGCCGGGACGGCTCCTACGAGCAGTACTTC	CAISRDGSYEQYF	.	.	TRBJ2-7	TRBV10-3
TGTGCCAGCTCACCAGACAGGGACTATGGCTACACCTTC	CASSPDRDYGYTF	.	TRBD1	TRBJ1-2	TRBV18
TGTGCCAGCAGCTTAGATTCAGGGAAACTCACAGATACGCAGTATTTT	CASSLDSGKLTDTQYF	.	.	TRBJ2-3	TRBV11-3
TGTGCCAGCAGTTACGGGGGACAGGGATACGAGCAGTACTTC	CASSYGGQGYEQYF	.	TRBD1	TRBJ2-7	TRBV6-2/TRBV6-3
TGTGCCAGCAGCGCGGGACAGGGAGGAAACACCATATATTTT	CASSAGQGGNTIYF	few	TRBD1	TRBJ1-3	TRBV9
TGTGCCATCAGTAGCGGGAGACGAGGCACAGATACGCAGTATTTT	CAISSGRRGTDTQYF	.	TRBD2	TRBJ2-3	TRBV10-3
TGTGCCAGCAGTGAAGACAATGAGCAGTTCTTC	CASSEDNEQFF	.	.	TRBJ2-1	TRBV2
TGTGCCAGCAGCTTAGGATCCGGGGCCTTGGTCTACGGCTACACCTTC	CASSLGSGALVYGYTF	.	.	TRBJ1-2	TRBV11-2
TGTGCCAGCAGCACCGGACAGGGACAAGAGACCCAGTACTTC	CASSTGQGQETQYF	.	TRBD1	TRBJ2-5	TRBV5-4
TGTGCCAGCAGCGTAGGGGGGACCTATGGCTACACCTTC	CASSVGGTYGYTF	.	.	TRBJ1-2	TRBV9
TGTGCCAGCAGGGGGTGGCTTGAATCTGGAAACACCATATATTTT	CASRGWLESGNTIYF	few	.	TRBJ1-3	TRBV6-6
TGTGCCAGCAGTTTCGGTCCTCATTCCAAGCAGTACTTC	CASSFGPHSKQYF	.	.	TRBJ2-7	TRBV27
TGTGCCAGCAGCGTGGGGGCTGGGAACACCGGGGAGCTGTTTTTT	CASSVGAGNTGELFF	.	.	TRBJ2-2	TRBV9
TGTGCCAGTAGTCTCAGGGGGGCTGAAGCTTTCTTT	CASSLRGAEAFF	few	TRBD1	TRBJ1-1	TRBV19
TGTGCCAGCAGCGACAAACAGAATTCGAACACTGAAGCTTTCTTT	CASSDKQNSNTEAFF	.	.	TRBJ1-1	TRBV9
TGTGCCAGCAGTCCCGGGACAACGACCTACGAGCAGTACTTC	CASSPGTTTYEQYF	.	.	TRBJ2-7	TRBV5-6
TGTGCCAGCAGTGAGATTAGCGGGAGGGCATACGAGCAGTACTTC	CASSEISGRAYEQYF	.	TRBD2	TRBJ2-7	TRBV25-1
TGTGCCAGCAGTCAGGTGGGGAACACTGAAGCTTTCTTT	CASSQVGNTEAFF	.	.	TRBJ1-1	TRBV6-5
TGCAGTGCTAGTATTTCCGGGACTAGCCCCTATTTT	CSASISGTSPYF	.	TRBD2	TRBJ2-3	TRBV20-1
TGCGCCAGCAGATTATCTCAGGTTTCTACGGGTGAGCAGTACTTC	CASRLSQVSTGEQYF	few	.	TRBJ2-7	TRBV5-1
TGTGCCAGCAGCCAAGATGGGCTAAGAAGGGACACCGGGGAGCTGTTTTTT	CASSQDGLRRDTGELFF	.	.	TRBJ2-2	TRBV4-2
TGTGCCAGCAGCTTAGTGCCACAGGGAAACTATGGCTACACCTTC	CASSLVPQGNYGYTF	.	.	TRBJ1-2	TRBV11-2
TGTGCCAGCATCATGGGCGGGCAGGGCGGAACCTACGAGCAGTACTTC	CASIMGGQGGTYEQYF	.	.	TRBJ2-7	TRBV28
TGTGCCAGCAGCCCCCGGGCCTTGAACACTGAAGCTTTCTTT	CASSPRALNTEAFF	once	.	TRBJ1-1	TRBV7-9
TGTGCCAGCAGCAAAGGGGCGGGGGATTCCTACAATGAGCAGTTCTTC	CASSKGAGDSYNEQFF	.	.	TRBJ2-1	TRBV21-1
TGTGCCTGGAGACCGGGGTGGGCCACCGGGGAGCTGTTTTTT	CAWRPGWATGELFF	.	.	TRBJ2-2	TRBV30
TGTGCCACCAGCAGAGATGGGTCTCTTGGGTATAAACCGGGACAGGGAGACGAGCAGTACTTC	CATSRDGSLGYKPGQGDEQYF	.	TRBD1	TRBJ2-7	TRBV15
TGTGCCAGCAGTCCCCCCCCCGGATACGAGACCCAGTACTTC	CASSPPPGYETQYF	.	.	TRBJ2-5	TRBV28
TGTGCCAGCAGTTTCCCGGGACAGGGGGCCTACGAGCAGTACTTC	CASSFPGQGAYEQYF	.	TRBD1	TRBJ2-7	TRBV28
TGTGCCAGCAGCCAAGTTCAGGACAGGGGAATAGTCAATGAGCAGTTCTTC	CASSQVQDRGIVNEQFF	.	TRBD1	TRBJ2-1	TRBV3-1/TRBV3-2
TGTGCCAGCAGTCCCCCGTCTAGCTATGGCTACACCTTC	CASSPPSSYGYTF	.	.	TRBJ1-2	TRBV28
TGTGCCAGCAGCCTAGCCCGGACAGTTGAAGCTTTCTTT	CASSLARTVEAFF	.	.	TRBJ1-1	TRBV7-2
TGTGCCATCGGGGATGGGAGCAATCAGCCCCAGCATTTT	CAIGDGSNQPQHF	few	.	TRBJ1-5	TRBV10-3
TGCGCCAGCAGCAGGGGGACAGGGGGTGGAGGAGAGACCCAGTACTTC	CASSRGTGGGGETQYF	few	TRBD1	TRBJ2-5	TRBV5-1
TGTGCCAGTAGTCCTCAGGGGCCCCGGGGGAGGGGTGAAAAACTGTTTTTT	CASSPQGPRGRGEKLFF	.	.	TRBJ1-4	TRBV19
TGTGCCAGCTCACCACAGCAGGGGGCAGGCACTGAAGCTTTCTTT	CASSPQQGAGTEAFF	.	TRBD1	TRBJ1-1	TRBV18
TGTGCCAGCAGTTACCAGGGGGGATCCTACGAGCAGTACTTC	CASSYQGGSYEQYF	once	.	TRBJ2-7	TRBV6-2/TRBV6-3
TGTGCCAGCAGTCCATGGACTGGTGAGGCTTTCTTT	CASSPWTGEAFF	.	.	TRBJ1-1	TRBV28
TGTGCCAGCAGCGCACTGGGGAGTCCCCTGGCAGGCTACACCTTC	CASSALGSPLAGYTF	.	.	TRBJ1-2	TRBV3-1/TRBV3-2
TGTGCCAGTAATACCGGGACGGAGAATTCACCCCTCCACTTT	CASNTGTENSPLHF	.	.	TRBJ1-6	TRBV19
TGTGCCAGTAGTATTAAGGGCAATCAGCCCCAGCATTTT	CASSIKGNQPQHF	few	.	TRBJ1-5	TRBV19
TGTGCCAGCAGCCAGGACAGGGGAGATACGCAGTATTTT	CASSQDRGDTQYF	.	TRBD1	TRBJ2-3	TRBV5-4
TGTGCCAGCAGCAAAGGACAGGGGATAGGAAACACCATATATTTT	CASSKGQGIGNTIYF	.	TRBD1	TRBJ1-3	TRBV7-2
TGTGCCTCAGGGACTAGCGGGACAGATACGCAGTATTTT	CASGTSGTDTQYF	.	TRBD2	TRBJ2-3	TRBV30
TGCAGCGTTTTACTAGCGGGGGGGCCTCTGGATACGCAGTATTTT	CSVLLAGGPLDTQYF	.	TRBD2	TRBJ2-3	TRBV29-1
TGCGCCAGCAGCTTGGTCTGGACCCGGTCCTACAATGAGCAGTTCTTC	CASSLVWTRSYNEQFF	.	.	TRBJ2-1	TRBV5-1
TGCGCCAGCAGCTTGGATCAGGTTCAAGAGACCCAGTACTTC	CASSLDQVQETQYF	.	.	TRBJ2-5	TRBV5-1
TGTGCCAGCAGCCAAGAAATCCGAGATACGCAGTATTTT	CASSQEIRDTQYF	.	.	TRBJ2-3	TRBV14
TGTGCCAGCAGCTTAGAGGTCCCCGAGCAGTACTTC	CASSLEVPEQYF	.	.	TRBJ2-7	TRBV7-9
TGCGCCAGCAGCCCTTATGGGGTAGGGGGCTACGAGCAGTACTTC	CASSPYGVGGYEQYF	.	.	TRBJ2-7	TRBV5-1